This T cell receptor beta chain was identified during a study of vaccination and CD4 T cells after COVID-19. For the study at large: Sampling that followed vaccination took place a median approximately 79 days after dose two, within a range of 14 to 241.

As for treatment: approximately 9-day PBMC culture with coronavirus spike peptide pools or control peptides (ViraFEST assay). The CDR3 covers 14 residues. Trimming removed 5 bases from V and 5 bases from J; junction bases left unmatched: 4. The germline CDR1 and CDR2 sequences are DFQATT and SNEGSKA (reference sequence). An Oncomine TCR Beta short-read assay was used to sequence the DNA from cultured CD4+ T cells. Once CD4+ T cells had been cultured, genomic DNA was extracted from them. TCRdb independently ran MiXCR on the PCR reads; one entry per CDR3 protein. The table records some 14,000 distinct CDR3 sequences, 56% of them present only once. This clonotype was found a few times. Antigen: not known.

Material: CD4+ T cells from blood, cultured in vitro. The source of this sequence is a human donor who had recovered from COVID-19. This chain connects TRBV20-1 to TRBJ1-6, with 9 bases identical to TRBD1. CDR3 protein: CSAGDRANNSPLHF. In nucleotides, the CDR3 is TGCAGTGCTGGGGACAGGGCGAATAATTCACCCCTCCACTTT.